This TCR beta chain stems from a study of shared clonotypes between healthy human individuals. For the study at large: A couple of women and a few men aged 18 to 49 served as donors.

Every subset's genomic DNA went evenly onto several immunoSEQ plates. The method was immunoSEQ multiplex PCR; TCRdb's version includes in-frame clones alone and lacks a portion of them. The table lists under 2.5 million clones, under 95% of them singletons, with roughly 0.34% in the top ten. The CDR3 spans 15 residues. CDR1 is SGHRS, CDR2 YFSETQ, per germline. V lost 2 bases to trimming and J lost 3 bases; unmatched junction nucleotides: 2. Findings and caveats of the study: Although depth was large, rarefaction showed that sequencing of the sorted subsets was incomplete.

Nashville, Tennessee was home to all donors, who were Caucasian adults. Worth noting for this clone: Its antigen is undetermined.

Source material: naive CD4+ T cells from PBMCs. Subset in this sample: CD45RA+ positively selected. The chain links TRBV5-1 to TRBJ1-2, with 12 bases aligning to TRBD1. The TCR originated in a man between 18 and 35 years old in good health. Some clones in this sample may be carry-over from other donors' samples. CDR3 DNA sequence: TGCGCCAGCAGCTTTGGGGACAGGGGGCACTATGGCTACACCTTC. It specifies CASSFGDRGHYGYTF.